This is a list of T cell receptor beta chains from one sample in a study of T-cell memory formation after mild COVID-19. TCRdb reanalysed the 5' RACE reads using MiXCR and keeps one entry per CDR3 protein. Here the sample spans about 290,000 distinct CDR3 sequences, about a sixth being singletons. The specimen sequenced was PBMCs or a T cell subset sorted from them (not recorded which). All receptors derive from a man in his late teens or twenties who had mild COVID-19 (a few samples of this study predate the infection). Cell type and time point are not known. Each CDR3 is given with its conserved first and last residue. D genes are given only for firm matches. For some rows the clone size is stated as once, few or many, or as a class when expanded; others skip it.

V: TRBV7-6; length: 17; D: TRBD1; J: TRBJ1-3; size: few; CDR3: CASRPTRTGISGNTIYF; DNA: TGTGCCAGCAGACCGACCCGGACAGGGATCTCTGGAAACACCATATATTTT
V: TRBV25-1; length: 15; D: NA; J: TRBJ1-1; size: few; CDR3: CASSDYSRDGEQAFF; DNA: TGTGCCAGCAGTGACTATTCCAGGGATGGGGAGCAAGCTTTCTTT
V: TRBV12-3/TRBV12-4; length: 16; D: TRBD2; J: TRBJ2-3; size: NA; CDR3: CASSFGLAGGSDTQYF; DNA: TGTGCCAGCAGCTTCGGACTAGCGGGGGGGTCAGATACGCAGTATTTT
V: TRBV12-3/TRBV12-4; length: 15; D: NA; J: TRBJ2-7; size: few; CDR3: CASTPGQGGSYEQYF; DNA: TGTGCCAGCACCCCAGGGCAGGGGGGGTCCTACGAGCAGTACTTC
V: TRBV24-1; length: 14; D: NA; J: TRBJ2-7; size: many; CDR3: CATSASTVFDEQYF; DNA: TGTGCCACCAGTGCCTCGACAGTGTTCGACGAGCAGTACTTC
V: TRBV6-5; length: 13; D: NA; J: TRBJ2-7; size: once; CDR3: CASRQGQNYEQYF; DNA: TGTGCCAGCAGACAAGGACAGAACTACGAGCAGTACTTC
V: TRBV7-2; length: 15; D: NA; J: TRBJ2-6; size: NA; CDR3: CASSLGRRGANVLTF; DNA: TGTGCCAGCAGCTTAGGACGAAGGGGGGCCAACGTCCTGACTTTC
V: TRBV4-2; length: 15; D: NA; J: TRBJ2-1; size: few; CDR3: CASSQDGTLNNEQFF; DNA: TGTGCCAGCAGCCAAGATGGGACTCTCAACAATGAGCAGTTCTTC
V: TRBV3-1; length: 15; D: NA; J: TRBJ2-4; size: few; CDR3: CASSQDHLAKNIQYF; DNA: TGTGCCAGCAGCCAAGATCATTTGGCCAAAAACATTCAGTACTTC
V: TRBV24-1; length: 13; D: NA; J: TRBJ1-2; size: NA; CDR3: CATSDQQGRGYTF; DNA: TGTGCCACCAGTGATCAACAGGGAAGAGGCTACACCTTC
V: TRBV7-2; length: 15; D: NA; J: TRBJ1-1; size: many; CDR3: CASRTWAGFATEAFF; DNA: TGTGCCAGCAGGACCTGGGCAGGGTTCGCCACTGAAGCTTTCTTT
V: TRBV2; length: 15; D: NA; J: TRBJ1-5; size: few; CDR3: CASSQWDTGNQPQHF; DNA: TGTGCCAGCTCCCAGTGGGACACTGGGAATCAGCCCCAGCATTTT
V: TRBV10-3; length: 13; D: NA; J: TRBJ1-2; size: few; CDR3: CAIGRRGDYGYTF; DNA: TGTGCCATCGGGAGAAGGGGAGACTATGGCTACACCTTC
V: TRBV4-3; length: 14; D: NA; J: TRBJ2-5; size: NA; CDR3: CASSQAWGGETQYF; DNA: TGCGCCAGCAGCCAAGCCTGGGGTGGGGAGACCCAGTACTTC
V: TRBV4-1; length: 19; D: TRBD1; J: TRBJ2-6; size: many; CDR3: CASSHRTGNFISGANVLTF; DNA: TGCGCCAGCAGCCACCGGACAGGGAATTTCATCTCTGGGGCCAACGTCCTGACTTTC
V: TRBV4-1; length: 18; D: TRBD1; J: TRBJ2-1; size: many; CDR3: CASSPFGISGQGHNEQFF; DNA: TGCGCCAGCAGCCCATTTGGGATTTCGGGACAGGGACACAATGAGCAGTTCTTC
V: TRBV29-1; length: 13; D: NA; J: TRBJ1-4; size: many; CDR3: CSVGEKPFEKLFF; DNA: TGCAGCGTTGGAGAGAAACCCTTTGAAAAACTGTTTTTT
V: TRBV11-2; length: 17; D: NA; J: TRBJ2-1; size: NA; CDR3: CASSSVDREGSYNEQFF; DNA: TGTGCCAGCAGCTCCGTGGACAGGGAGGGTTCCTACAATGAGCAGTTCTTC
V: TRBV6-2/TRBV6-3; length: 14; D: TRBD1; J: TRBJ2-7; size: NA; CDR3: CASTFGQGLYEQYF; DNA: TGTGCCAGCACCTTCGGACAGGGGCTCTACGAGCAGTACTTC
V: TRBV6-5; length: 15; D: TRBD2; J: TRBJ2-7; size: NA; CDR3: CASWASGGSSYEQYF; DNA: TGTGCCAGCTGGGCTAGCGGGGGGAGCTCCTACGAGCAGTACTTC
V: TRBV3-1; length: 14; D: NA; J: TRBJ1-1; size: NA; CDR3: CASSQGLGETEAFF; DNA: TGTGCCAGCAGCCAAGGGTTGGGGGAAACTGAAGCTTTCTTT
V: TRBV5-1; length: 13; D: NA; J: TRBJ1-1; size: few; CDR3: CASSSWLNTEAFF; DNA: TGCGCCAGCAGCTCATGGTTGAACACTGAAGCTTTCTTT
V: TRBV11-3; length: 13; D: TRBD1; J: TRBJ2-5; size: NA; CDR3: CASSRDRAETQYF; DNA: TGTGCCAGCTCCCGCGACAGGGCGGAGACCCAGTACTTC
V: TRBV28; length: 11; D: NA; J: TRBJ2-3; size: NA; CDR3: CAGGVLDTQYF; DNA: TGTGCTGGGGGCGTACTGGATACGCAGTATTTT
V: TRBV20-1; length: 14; D: NA; J: TRBJ1-5; size: many; CDR3: CSARDLGGNQPQHF; DNA: TGCAGTGCTAGAGATCTAGGGGGCAATCAGCCCCAGCATTTT
V: TRBV2; length: 13; D: NA; J: TRBJ2-1; size: few; CDR3: CASSESPYNEQFF; DNA: TGTGCCAGCAGTGAATCCCCTTACAATGAGCAGTTCTTC
V: TRBV5-4; length: 11; D: NA; J: TRBJ2-1; size: NA; CDR3: CARSPGWGQFF; DNA: TGTGCCCGCAGCCCGGGATGGGGGCAGTTCTTC
V: TRBV28; length: 15; D: NA; J: TRBJ1-5; size: few; CDR3: CASSLPGQGGKPQHF; DNA: TGTGCCAGCAGTTTACCAGGGCAGGGCGGGAAGCCCCAGCATTTT
V: TRBV6-2/TRBV6-3; length: 12; D: NA; J: TRBJ2-7; size: few; CDR3: CASSWDMGEQYF; DNA: TGTGCCAGCAGTTGGGATATGGGAGAGCAGTACTTC
V: TRBV12-3/TRBV12-4; length: 16; D: TRBD1; J: TRBJ2-5; size: few; CDR3: CASSTPGTGGLGTQYF; DNA: TGTGCCAGCAGCACCCCCGGGACAGGGGGGCTTGGGACCCAGTACTTC
V: TRBV7-6; length: 16; D: NA; J: TRBJ2-1; size: NA; CDR3: CASSVHRWPSLNEQFF; DNA: TGTGCCAGCAGCGTACACCGGTGGCCCAGCCTCAATGAGCAGTTCTTC
V: TRBV5-1; length: 15; D: NA; J: TRBJ1-3; size: NA; CDR3: CASSLVAGDGNTIYF; DNA: TGCGCCAGCAGCTTGGTTGCTGGGGATGGAAACACCATATATTTT